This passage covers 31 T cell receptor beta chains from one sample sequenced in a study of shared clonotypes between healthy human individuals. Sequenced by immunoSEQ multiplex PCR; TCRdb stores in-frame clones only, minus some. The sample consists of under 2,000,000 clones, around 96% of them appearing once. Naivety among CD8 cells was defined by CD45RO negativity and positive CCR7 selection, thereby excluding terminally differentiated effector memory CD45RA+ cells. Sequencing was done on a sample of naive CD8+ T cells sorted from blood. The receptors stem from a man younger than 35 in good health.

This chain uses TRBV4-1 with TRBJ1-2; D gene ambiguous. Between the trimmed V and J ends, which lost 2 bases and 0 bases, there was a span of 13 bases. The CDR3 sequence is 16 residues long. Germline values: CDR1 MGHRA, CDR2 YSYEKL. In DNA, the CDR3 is TGCGCCAGCAGCCAACTGCCCCTGACCCCTAACTATGGCTACACCTTC. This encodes CASSQLPLTPNYGYTF.

DNA for the CDR3: TGTGCCAGCACCTCTACAGGGGGATTCGGGGAGACCCAGTACTTC. This encodes CASTSTGGFGETQYF. The chain is built from TRBV7-9 and TRBJ2-5, with 8 nucleotides matching TRBD1. Germline V gene sequence: CDR1 SEHNR, CDR2 FQNEAQ (reference sequence). V gave up 7 bases and J gave up 5 bases; unmatched junction bases: 12. CDR3 length: 15 amino acids.

Written as DNA, the CDR3 is TGTGCCAGCAGCCGGACAGGGGTCCTCGGCTACGAGCAGTACTTC. Protein product: CASSRTGVLGYEQYF. The V and J genes are TRBV7-9 and TRBJ2-7; TRBD1 matches at 9 bases. The germline CDR1 and CDR2 sequences are SEHNR and FQNEAQ (reference sequence). This CDR3 has 15 amino acids. With 5 bases clipped from V and 3 bases from J, the junction kept 8 bases outside the gene matches.

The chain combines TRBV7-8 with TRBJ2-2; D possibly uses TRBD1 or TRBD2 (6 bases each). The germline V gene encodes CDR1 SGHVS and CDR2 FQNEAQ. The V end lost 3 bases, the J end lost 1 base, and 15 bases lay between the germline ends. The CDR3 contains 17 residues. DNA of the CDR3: TGTGCCAGCAGCTTGGTCAGAGGGGGAGGGAACACCGGGGAGCTGTTTTTT. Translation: CASSLVRGGGNTGELFF.

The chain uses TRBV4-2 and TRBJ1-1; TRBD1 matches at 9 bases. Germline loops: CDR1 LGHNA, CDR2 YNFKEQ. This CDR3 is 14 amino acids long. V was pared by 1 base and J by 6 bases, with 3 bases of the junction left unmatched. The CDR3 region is CASSQAGTGSEAFF. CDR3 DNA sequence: TGTGCCAGCAGCCAAGCCGGGACAGGGTCTGAAGCTTTCTTT.

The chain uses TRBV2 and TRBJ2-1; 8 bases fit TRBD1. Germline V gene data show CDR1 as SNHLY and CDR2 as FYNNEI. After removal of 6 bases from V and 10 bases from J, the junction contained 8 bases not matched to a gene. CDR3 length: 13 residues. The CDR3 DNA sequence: TGTGCCAGCAGCCCTCAGGGGGCTCAGGAGCAGTTCTTC. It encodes CASSPQGAQEQFF. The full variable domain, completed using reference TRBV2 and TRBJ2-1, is EPEVTQTPSHQVTQMGQEVILRCVPISNHLYFYWYRQILGQKVEFLVSFYNNEISEKSEIFDDQFSVERPDGSNFTLKIRSTKLEDSAMYFCASSPQGAQEQFFGPGTRLTVL.

CDR3 sequence: CASSEGGPTEAFF. In DNA, the CDR3 is TGCGCCAGCAGTGAAGGGGGGCCGACTGAAGCTTTCTTT. This sequence joins TRBV10-1 and TRBJ1-1, with D perhaps TRBD1 (6 bases). V gave up 3 bases and J gave up 5 bases, with 10 bases separating them. Germline V gives CDR1 WNHNN, CDR2 SYGVQD (reference sequence). The CDR3 is 13 residues long.

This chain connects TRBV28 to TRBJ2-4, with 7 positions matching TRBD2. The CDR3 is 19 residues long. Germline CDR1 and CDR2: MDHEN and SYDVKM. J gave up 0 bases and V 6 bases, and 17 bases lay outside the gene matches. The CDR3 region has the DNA TGTGCCAGCAGCTGGGACTGGGGGTTAGCGGGCCTAGCCAAAAACATTCAGTACTTC. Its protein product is CASSWDWGLAGLAKNIQYF.

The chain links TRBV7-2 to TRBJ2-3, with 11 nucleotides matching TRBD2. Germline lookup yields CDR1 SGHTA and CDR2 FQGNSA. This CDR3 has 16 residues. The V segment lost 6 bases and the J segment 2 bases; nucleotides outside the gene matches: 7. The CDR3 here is CASSLASGRPTDTQYF. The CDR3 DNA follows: TGTGCCAGCAGTCTGGCTAGCGGGAGGCCCACAGATACGCAGTATTTT. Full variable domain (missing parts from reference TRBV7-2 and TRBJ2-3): GAGVSQSPSNKVTEKGKDVELRCDPISGHTALYWYRQSLGQGLEFLIYFQGNSAPDKSGLPSDRFSAERTGGSVSTLTIQRTQQEDSAVYLCASSLASGRPTDTQYFGPGTRLTVL.

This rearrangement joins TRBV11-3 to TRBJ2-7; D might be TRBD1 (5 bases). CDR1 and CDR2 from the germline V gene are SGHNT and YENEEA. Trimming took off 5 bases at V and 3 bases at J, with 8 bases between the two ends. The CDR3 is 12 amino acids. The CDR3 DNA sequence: TGTGCCAGCAGCAAAGACAGCTACGAGCAGTACTTC. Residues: CASSKDSYEQYF.

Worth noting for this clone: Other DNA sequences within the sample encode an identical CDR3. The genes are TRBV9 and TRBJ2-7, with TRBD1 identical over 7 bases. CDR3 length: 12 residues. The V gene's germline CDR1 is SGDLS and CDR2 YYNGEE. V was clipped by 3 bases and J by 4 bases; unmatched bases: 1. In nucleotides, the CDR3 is TGTGCCAGCAGCGCGACAGGGTACGAGCAGTACTTC. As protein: CASSATGYEQYF.

The CDR3 coding sequence is TGTGCCAGCAGTTACTTCGGCGCAGGAGGAGATCAGCCCCAGCATTTT. Its protein is CASSYFGAGGDQPQHF. The rearrangement joins TRBV6-5 to TRBJ1-5; no clear D gene. The germline V gene has CDR1 MNHEY and CDR2 SVGAGI. The V end was cut by 1 base, the J end by 5 bases, with 15 bases between. The CDR3 is 16 amino acids.

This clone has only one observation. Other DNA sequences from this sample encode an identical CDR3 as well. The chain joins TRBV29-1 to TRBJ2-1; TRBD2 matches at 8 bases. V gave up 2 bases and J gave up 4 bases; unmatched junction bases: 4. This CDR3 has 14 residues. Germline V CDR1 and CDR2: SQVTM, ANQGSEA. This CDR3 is CSVELAGLYNEQFF. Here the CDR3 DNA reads TGCAGCGTTGAACTAGCGGGCTTGTACAATGAGCAGTTCTTC.

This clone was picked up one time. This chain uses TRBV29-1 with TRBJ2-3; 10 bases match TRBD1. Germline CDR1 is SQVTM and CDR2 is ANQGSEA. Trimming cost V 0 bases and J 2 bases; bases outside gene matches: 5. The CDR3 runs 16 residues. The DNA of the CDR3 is TGCAGCGTTGAAGATCCGGACAGGGGGATCACAGATACGCAGTATTTT. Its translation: CSVEDPDRGITDTQYF.

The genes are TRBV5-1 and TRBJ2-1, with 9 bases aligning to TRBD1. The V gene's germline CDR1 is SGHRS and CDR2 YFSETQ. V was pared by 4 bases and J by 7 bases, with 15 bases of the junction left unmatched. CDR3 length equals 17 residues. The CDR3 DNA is TGCGCCAGCAGCAGTACCTCCCGGGACAGGGAGGGAAATGAGCAGTTCTTC. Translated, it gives CASSSTSRDREGNEQFF. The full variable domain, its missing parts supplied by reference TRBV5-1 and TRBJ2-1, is KAGVTQTPRYLIKTRGQQVTLSCSPISGHRSVSWYQQTPGQGLQFLFEYFSETQRNKGNFPGRFSGRQFSNSRSEMNVSTLELGDSALYLCASSSTSRDREGNEQFFGPGTRLTVL.

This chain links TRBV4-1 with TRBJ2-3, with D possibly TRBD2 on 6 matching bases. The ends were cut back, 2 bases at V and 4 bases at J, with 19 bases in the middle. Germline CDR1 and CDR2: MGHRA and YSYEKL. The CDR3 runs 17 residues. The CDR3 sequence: CASSQKAVRIAADTQYF. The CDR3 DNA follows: TGCGCCAGCAGCCAAAAGGCGGTCCGGATAGCGGCAGATACGCAGTATTTT.

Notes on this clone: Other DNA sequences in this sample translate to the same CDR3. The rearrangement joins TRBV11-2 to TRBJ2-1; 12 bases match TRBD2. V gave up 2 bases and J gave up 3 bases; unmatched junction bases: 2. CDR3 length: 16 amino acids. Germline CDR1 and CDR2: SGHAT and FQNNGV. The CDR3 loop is CASSLLAGGIYNEQFF. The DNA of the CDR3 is TGTGCCAGCAGCTTACTAGCGGGGGGGATCTACAATGAGCAGTTCTTC.

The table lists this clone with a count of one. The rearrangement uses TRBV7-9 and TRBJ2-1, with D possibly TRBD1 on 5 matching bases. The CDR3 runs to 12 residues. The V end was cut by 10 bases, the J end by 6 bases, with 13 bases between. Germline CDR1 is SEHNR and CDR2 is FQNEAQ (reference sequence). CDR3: CAILDRPNEQFF. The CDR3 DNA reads TGTGCCATCCTAGACAGACCCAATGAGCAGTTCTTC.

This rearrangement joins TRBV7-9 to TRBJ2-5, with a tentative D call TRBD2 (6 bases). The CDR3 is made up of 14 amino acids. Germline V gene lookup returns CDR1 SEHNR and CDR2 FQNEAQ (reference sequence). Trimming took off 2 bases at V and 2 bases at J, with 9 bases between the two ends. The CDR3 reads CASSLKGTQETQYF. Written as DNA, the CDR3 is TGTGCCAGCAGCTTAAAAGGGACTCAAGAGACCCAGTACTTC.

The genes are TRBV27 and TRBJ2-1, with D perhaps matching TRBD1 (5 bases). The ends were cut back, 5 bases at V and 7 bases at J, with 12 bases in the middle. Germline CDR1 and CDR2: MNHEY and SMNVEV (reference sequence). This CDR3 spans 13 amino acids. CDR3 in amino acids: CASSRFTGNEQFF. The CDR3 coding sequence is TGTGCCAGCAGTCGATTCACAGGTAATGAGCAGTTCTTC.

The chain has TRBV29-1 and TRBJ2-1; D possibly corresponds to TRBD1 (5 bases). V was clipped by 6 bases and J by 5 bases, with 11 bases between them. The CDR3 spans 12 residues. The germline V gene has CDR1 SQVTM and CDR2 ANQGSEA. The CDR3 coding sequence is TGCAGCGTAAGGGGAAACAACAATGAGCAGTTCTTC. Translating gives CSVRGNNNEQFF.

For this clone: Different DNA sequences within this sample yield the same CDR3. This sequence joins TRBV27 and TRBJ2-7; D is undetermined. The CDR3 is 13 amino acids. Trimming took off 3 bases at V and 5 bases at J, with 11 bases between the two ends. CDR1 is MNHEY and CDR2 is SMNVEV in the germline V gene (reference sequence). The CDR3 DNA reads TGTGCCAGCAGTTTGATAGGCCCTGACGAGCAGTACTTC. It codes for CASSLIGPDEQYF.

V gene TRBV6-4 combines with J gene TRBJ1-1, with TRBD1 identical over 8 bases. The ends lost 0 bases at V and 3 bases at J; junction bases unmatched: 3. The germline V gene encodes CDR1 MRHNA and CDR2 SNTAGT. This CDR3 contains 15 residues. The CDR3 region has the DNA TGTGCCAGCAGTGACTCGTCAGGGGGCTACACTGAAGCTTTCTTT. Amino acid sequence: CASSDSSGGYTEAFF.

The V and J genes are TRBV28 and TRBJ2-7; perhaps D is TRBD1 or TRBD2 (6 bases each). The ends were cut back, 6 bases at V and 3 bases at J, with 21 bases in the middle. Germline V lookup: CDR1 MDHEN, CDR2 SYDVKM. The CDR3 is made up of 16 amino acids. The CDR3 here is CASSSSGSQGIYEQYF. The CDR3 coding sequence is TGTGCCAGCAGCTCCTCCGGGAGTCAGGGGATCTACGAGCAGTACTTC. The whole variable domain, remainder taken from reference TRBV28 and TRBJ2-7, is DVKVTQSSRYLVKRTGEKVFLECVQDMDHENMFWYRQDPGLGLRLIYFSYDVKMKEKGDIPEGYSVSREKKERFSLILESASTNQTSMYLCASSSSGSQGIYEQYFGPGTRLTVT.

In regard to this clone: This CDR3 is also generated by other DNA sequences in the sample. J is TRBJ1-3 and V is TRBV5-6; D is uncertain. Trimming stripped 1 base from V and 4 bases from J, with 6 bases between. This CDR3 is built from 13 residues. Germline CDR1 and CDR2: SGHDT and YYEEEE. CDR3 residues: CASSLWGGNTIYF. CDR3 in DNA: TGTGCCAGCAGCTTGTGGGGAGGAAACACCATATATTTT.

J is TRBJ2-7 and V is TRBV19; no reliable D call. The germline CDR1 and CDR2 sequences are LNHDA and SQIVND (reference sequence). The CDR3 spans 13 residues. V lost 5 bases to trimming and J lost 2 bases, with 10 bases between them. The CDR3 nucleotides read TGTGCCAGTAGTCAGAAGAGTCCCTACGAGCAGTACTTC. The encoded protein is CASSQKSPYEQYF. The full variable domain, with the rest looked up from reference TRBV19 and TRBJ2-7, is DGGITQSPKYLFRKEGQNVTLSCEQNLNHDAMYWYRQDPGQGLRLIYYSQIVNDFQKGDIAEGYSVSREKKESFPLTVTSAQKNPTAFYLCASSQKSPYEQYFGPGTRLTVT.

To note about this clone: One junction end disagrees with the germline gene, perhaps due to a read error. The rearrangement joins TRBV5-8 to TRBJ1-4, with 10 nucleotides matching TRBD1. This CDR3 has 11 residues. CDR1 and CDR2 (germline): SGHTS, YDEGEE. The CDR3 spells CASILEGDRGF. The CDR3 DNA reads TGTGCCAGCATCCTAGAGGGGGACAGGGGATTT.

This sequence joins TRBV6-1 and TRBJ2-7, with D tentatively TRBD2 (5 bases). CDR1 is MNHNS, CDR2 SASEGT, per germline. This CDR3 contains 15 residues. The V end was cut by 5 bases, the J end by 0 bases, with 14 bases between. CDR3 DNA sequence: TGTGCCAGCAGTACCTTGGACTGGGACTCCTACGAGCAGTACTTC. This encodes CASSTLDWDSYEQYF.

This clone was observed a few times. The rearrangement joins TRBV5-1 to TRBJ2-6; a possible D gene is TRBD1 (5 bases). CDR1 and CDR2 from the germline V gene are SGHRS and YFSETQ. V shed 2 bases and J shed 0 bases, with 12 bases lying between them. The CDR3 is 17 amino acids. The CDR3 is CASSFDSLPSGANVLTF. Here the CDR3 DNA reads TGCGCCAGCAGCTTCGACAGCCTTCCCTCTGGGGCCAACGTCCTGACTTTC.

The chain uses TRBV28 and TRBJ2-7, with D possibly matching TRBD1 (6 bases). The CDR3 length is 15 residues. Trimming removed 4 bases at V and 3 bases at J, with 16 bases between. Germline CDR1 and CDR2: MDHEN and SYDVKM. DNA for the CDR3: TGTGCCAGCAGTTCACAGGGTTTTCCCAACTACGAGCAGTACTTC. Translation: CASSSQGFPNYEQYF.

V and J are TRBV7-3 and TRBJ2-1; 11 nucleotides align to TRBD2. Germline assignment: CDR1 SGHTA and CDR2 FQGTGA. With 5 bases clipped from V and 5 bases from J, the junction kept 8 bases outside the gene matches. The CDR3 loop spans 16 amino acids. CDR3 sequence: CASSRSLAGENNEQFF. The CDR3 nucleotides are TGTGCCAGCAGCAGATCACTAGCGGGGGAGAACAATGAGCAGTTCTTC.